These 8 T cell receptor beta chains were sequenced from one sample in a study of regulatory T cells in long-lasting Graves disease. Time point of the sample: persistent/refractory GD, antithyroid drugs over 5 years with positive TRAb. Isolated PBMC RNA provided the starting material for the TCR library. Sequencing libraries for TCR beta were prepared with iRepertoire HTBI primers and Arm-PCR of CDR3 regions. TCRdb called the multiplex PCR reads again in MiXCR, with one record for every CDR3 protein. The table lists approximately 400,000 distinct CDR3 sequences, less than 30% of them singletons. Material: peripheral blood mononuclear cells (PBMCs), obtained when the disease was refractory, from a patient treated with antithyroid drugs. The source is a woman between 35 and 50 years old with Graves disease.

This clonotype was seen ten or more times. The V call is TRBV2, the J call TRBJ2-2; 7 bases agree with TRBD2. The junction had 7 bases not matched to a gene; V was cut back by 8 bases and J by 1 base. Germline V gives CDR1 SNHLY, CDR2 FYNNEI. This CDR3 has 15 residues. The DNA for the CDR3 is TGTGCCAGCGTGAGCGGGACCCGGAACACCGGGGAGCTGTTTTTT. Translating gives CASVSGTRNTGELFF.

The CDR3 reads CASSPLRDPIGYGYTF. As DNA, the CDR3 is TGTGCCAGCAGCCCCCTCAGGGACCCTATCGGCTATGGCTACACCTTC. The V call is TRBV11-2, the J call TRBJ1-2; D is possibly TRBD1 (5 bases). Germline V gives CDR1 SGHAT, CDR2 FQNNGV. V lost 5 bases, J lost 4 bases, and 20 bases lay in between. This CDR3 region has 16 residues.

V is TRBV4-2 and J is TRBJ2-2; no clear D gene. V was shortened by 1 base and J by 5 bases, with 5 bases between the two germline ends. Germline CDR1 and CDR2: LGHNA and YNFKEQ. This CDR3 spans 13 amino acids. In DNA, the CDR3 is TGTGCCAGCAGCCAAGTTTATACCGGGGAGCTGTTTTTT. Its protein is CASSQVYTGELFF.

A few counts support this clonotype. The chain recombines TRBV11-2 with TRBJ2-2, with D hard to call. With 1 base removed from V and 6 bases from J, the gap between germline ends came to 9 bases. CDR3 length: 14 residues. Germline lookup yields CDR1 SGHAT and CDR2 FQNNGV. The CDR3 loop reads CASSLVSTAGELFF. Here the CDR3 DNA reads TGTGCCAGCAGCTTAGTTTCCACCGCCGGGGAGCTGTTTTTT.

J is TRBJ2-7 and V is TRBV28; a possible D gene is TRBD1 (6 bases). Deletions cut 3 bases from V and 3 bases from J, with 12 bases between. This CDR3 has 14 amino acids. Germline CDR1 and CDR2: MDHEN and SYDVKM. The CDR3 DNA sequence: TGTGCCAGCAGTTTCACTAACAGGGTCTACGAGCAGTACTTC. It codes for CASSFTNRVYEQYF.

A few counts support this clonotype. V gene TRBV9 combines with J gene TRBJ2-7; TRBD2 matches at 14 bases. Looked up from germline, CDR1 is SGDLS and CDR2 is YYNGEE. The CDR3 sequence is 16 residues long. J was trimmed by 5 bases and V by 4 bases; bases with no gene match: 8. The CDR3 here is CASSPLGTSGSDEQYF. The CDR3, as DNA: TGTGCCAGCAGCCCCCTCGGGACTAGCGGGAGCGACGAGCAGTACTTC.

This clonotype was counted ten times or more. V is TRBV20-1 and J is TRBJ2-2, with D uncertain. Germline V CDR1 and CDR2: DFQATT, SNEGSKA (reference sequence). Deletions cut 1 base from V and 4 bases from J, with 10 bases between. The CDR3 contains 14 residues. CDR3 in DNA: TGCAGTGCTAGAGCATCCGCCCTCACCGGGGAGCTGTTTTTT. Translation gives CSARASALTGELFF.

This clonotype was observed at least ten times. The chain carries TRBV6-1 and TRBJ1-1, with D perhaps matching TRBD1 (5 bases). The CDR3 covers 15 residues. The germline CDR1 and CDR2 sequences are MNHNS and SASEGT. V was pared by 5 bases and J by 1 base, with 14 bases between. The DNA of the CDR3 is TGTGCCAGCAGTCCCCGAGAGGGACCGAACACTGAAGCTTTCTTT. Residues: CASSPREGPNTEAFF.